This TCR beta chain was identified during a study of control samples from healthy donors and cancer patients. The method was immunoSEQ multiplex PCR; TCRdb's version includes in-frame clones alone and lacks a portion of them. The data contain fewer than 60,000 clones, 85% to 95% of them singletons. The source is a man under 40 in good health. Sequencing input: blood.

The CDR3 here is CASSPHGTDTQYF. The CDR3 nucleotides are TGTGCCAGCAGTCCCCATGGCACAGATACGCAGTATTTT. The rearrangement joins TRBV27 to TRBJ2-3; no clear D gene. The CDR3 is 13 amino acids. Deletions cut 5 bases from V and 1 base from J, with 7 bases between. Germline CDR1 is MNHEY and CDR2 is SMNVEV (reference sequence).